This TCR beta chain was profiled in a study of memory B cells and T cells in multiple sclerosis. Comments on this clone: Its antigen remains unknown.

Study-wide points: Clone-set sizes differed between compartments, so shared clonotype counts needed normalization.

Trimming took off 5 bases at V and 6 bases at J, with 17 bases between the two ends. The CDR3 loop spans 15 amino acids. CDR1 is SGHVS, CDR2 FQNEAQ, per germline. Stimulus-free culture yielded autoproliferating CFSE-dim and non-proliferating CFSE-high T cells, each sequenced separately. Some 50 million CFSE-labeled PBMCs were cultured six to seven days unstimulated, then replicate wells were pooled. CFSE at 0.4 to 0.6 uM labeled the PBMCs, which were then cultured unstimulated. TCRdb's table, derived via immunoSEQ multiplex PCR, lists solely in-frame clones and lacks some. This table holds roughly 45,000 clones, about four fifths found once.

The chain uses TRBV7-8 and TRBJ2-1; D might be TRBD1 (5 bases). The sample consisted of PBMCs from blood kept in culture. The receptor's source is a human donor with multiple sclerosis. The CDR3 nucleotides are TGTGCCAGCAGCCACCGGACACCGGTGCCCAATGAGCAGTTCTTC. It specifies CASSHRTPVPNEQFF.